This T cell receptor beta chain was identified in a study of blood T cells in healthy people across ages. Germline V CDR1 and CDR2: SGHRS, YFSETQ. The CDR3 loop spans 15 amino acids. With V trimmed by 0 bases and J by 7 bases, 5 bases remained unmatched. Concerning this clonotype: What it binds is unknown.

Donation came from healthy Caucasian individuals in Russia who were aged roughly 6 to 100. Each sample provided at least 5 micrograms of extracted total RNA. Study observations and caveats: Among long-lived donors, naive CD4+ cells were more numerous and diversity higher than in aged donors.

Combining a sample-barcoded 5' primer with a J-beta primer mix, a second PCR ran for about 7 to 12 cycles. Sequencing yielded, for each sample, at least 3 million paired-end reads carrying CDR3. One entry per CDR3 protein results from TCRdb running MiXCR on the 5' RACE reads. The sample includes about 640,000 distinct CDR3 sequences, roughly 50% seen only once; the top ten take 30% to 45%. The sample consisted of blood. This receptor was taken from a man between 60 and 75 years old in good health. V and J are TRBV5-1 and TRBJ1-2; 11 bases line up with TRBD1. CDR3 sequence reads: CASSLGRGTGGGYTF. In nucleotides, the CDR3 is TGCGCCAGCAGCTTGGGGCGCGGGACAGGGGGTGGCTACACCTTC.